The sequence of this T cell receptor (beta chain) was determined in a study of beta chain features in type 1 diabetes. Whole-study results and caveats: The VDJ junctions of type 1 diabetes patients carried fewer insertions and more deletions. People with Type 1 diabetes carried modestly yet significantly shorter TCRB CDR3s in all four CD4+ subsets.

All of the isolated RNA was reverse transcribed, so expressed TCRB transcripts were sequenced. Assay: immunoSEQ multiplex PCR; the TCRdb copy retains only in-frame clones and omits some. The sample has over 650,000 clones; over 12% are singletons. Comments on this clone: What it recognizes is unknown.

Averaging approximately 110 mL, one heparinised blood draw came from each individual donor. All sorted populations exceeded 98% purity. This TCR derives from a young man with type 1 diabetes. The sequenced sample consisted of naive CD4+ T cells from blood.

In DNA, the CDR3 is TGCGCCAGCAGCTTGGTTGTCCCCGGTTCGGGGGACGATCAGCCCCAGCATTTT. This codes for CASSLVVPGSGDDQPQHF. This chain uses TRBV5-1 with TRBJ1-5; a weak D match, TRBD1 (5 bases). Germline values: CDR1 SGHRS, CDR2 YFSETQ. The CDR3 is 18 amino acids. Trimming pared 0 bases from V and 5 bases from J, leaving 21 bases between.